This TCR beta chain was documented in a study of blood T cells in healthy people across ages. Sample-barcoded 5' priming and a J-beta primer mix drove a second PCR of roughly 6 to 12 cycles. Unique molecular identifiers of 12 random nucleotides labeled each cDNA. TCRdb reanalysed the 5' RACE reads using MiXCR and keeps one entry per CDR3 protein. The table records 1 million or so distinct CDR3 sequences, 40% to 55% of them present only once. V was pared by 2 bases and J by 11 bases, with 9 bases of the junction left unmatched. Germline assignment: CDR1 SGHDT and CDR2 YYEEEE. This CDR3 has 13 residues.

The TCR comes from a woman in her fifties or sixties in good health. The J gene is TRBJ2-5, the V gene TRBV5-6; TRBD1 agrees at 7 bases. The source material was blood. The CDR3 DNA is TGTGCCAGCAGCTTTATGACAGGGTTCGGGCAGTACTTC. Protein: CASSFMTGFGQYF.